The 24 T cell receptor beta chains in this list originate from one sample, sequenced in a study of vaccination effects on CD4 cells after COVID-19 (dated by TCRdb to between 2020 and 2023). These receptors have no identified antigens. The method behind the library was the immunoSEQ multiplex PCR assay. Not all clones reach the TCRdb copy of this immuneACCESS table, which keeps in-frame sequences only. Checked studies attribute under half of the gap to unresolved V genes and leave the rest unexplained. The sample has tens of thousands of clones on record, 70% to 75% of them singletons. The ten top clones hold 2.2% of the sample. After more than 9 days of culture, CD4+ T cells were isolated with the EasySep CD4+ T cell isolation kit. Each participant received two doses of an mRNA SARS-CoV-2 vaccine, either BNT162b2 or mRNA-1273. The material was CD4+ T cells from PBMCs cultured without peptide, obtained after COVID-19 vaccination. The receptor set was obtained from a human donor who received a COVID-19 vaccine.

This chain joins TRBV7-9 and TRBJ2-6; 12 bases are shared with TRBD1. CDR1 and CDR2 (germline): SEHNR, FQNEAQ (reference sequence). V shed 6 bases and J 2 bases; nucleotides not matched to a gene: 5. CDR3 length: 17 amino acids. CDR3 in DNA: TGTGCCAGCAGTCCCGGGGACAGGGGGCCTGGGGCCAACGTCCTGACTTTC. Translated, it gives CASSPGDRGPGANVLTF.

The chain couples TRBV14 to TRBJ1-2; 9 nucleotides agree with TRBD1. The CDR3 extends over 17 amino acids. Germline CDR1 and CDR2: SGHDN and FVKESK. The ends lost 2 bases at V and 7 bases at J; junction bases unmatched: 14. The CDR3 sequence is CASSQLIPGQGLSGYTF. CDR3 coding DNA: TGTGCCAGCAGCCAACTAATCCCGGGACAGGGATTAAGTGGCTACACCTTC. Variable domain in full (rest from reference TRBV14 and TRBJ1-2): EAGVTQFPSHSVIEKGQTVTLRCDPISGHDNLYWYRRVMGKEIKFLLHFVKESKQDESGMPNNRFLAERTGGTYSTLKVQPAELEDSGVYFCASSQLIPGQGLSGYTFGSGTRLTVV.

This chain connects TRBV7-8 to TRBJ1-5; D unclear. The germline V gene encodes CDR1 SGHVS and CDR2 FQNEAQ. The V gene lost 1 base and the J gene lost 0 bases, with 10 bases spanning the gap. The CDR3 has 16 amino acids. The CDR3 protein is CASSLGGRVSNQPQHF. CDR3 coding DNA: TGTGCCAGCAGCTTAGGGGGTAGGGTTAGCAATCAGCCCCAGCATTTT.

This chain joins TRBV20-1 and TRBJ2-5, with D maybe TRBD2 (6 bases). Germline assignment: CDR1 DFQATT and CDR2 SNEGSKA (reference sequence). The V gene lost 3 bases and the J gene lost 5 bases, with 10 bases spanning the gap. CDR3 length: 12 residues. The CDR3 region is CSASGAGETQYF. The CDR3 DNA follows: TGCAGTGCTAGTGGGGCGGGGGAGACCCAGTACTTC.

This rearrangement joins TRBV4-1 to TRBJ2-3; D gene uncertain. Germline lookup yields CDR1 MGHRA and CDR2 YSYEKL. V was cut by 4 bases and J by 4 bases, with 12 bases left in between. This CDR3 is built from 14 residues. CDR3 nucleotide sequence: TGCGCCAGCAGCCGAGGTGGGTGGGCAGATACGCAGTATTTT. Translating gives CASSRGGWADTQYF.

The rearrangement uses TRBV5-1 and TRBJ2-5, with D perhaps matching TRBD2 (6 bases). CDR1 is SGHRS, CDR2 YFSETQ, per germline. The V end was cut by 4 bases, the J end by 4 bases, with 11 bases between. The CDR3 totals 13 residues. CDR3 sequence: CASSLLGGETQYF. The CDR3 DNA is TGCGCCAGCAGCCTGCTGGGGGGAGAGACCCAGTACTTC.

CDR3 sequence: CASSLGVSGNTIYF. The CDR3 DNA reads as TGTGCCAGCAGCCTGGGGGTCTCTGGAAACACCATATATTTT. The chain joins TRBV6-2 or TRBV6-3 to TRBJ1-3, with TRBD1 as a possible D gene (5 bases). Deletions cut 6 bases from V and 0 bases from J, with 9 bases between. Germline loops: CDR1 MNHEY, CDR2 SVGEGT. The CDR3 has 14 amino acids.

The chain joins TRBV19 to TRBJ2-3; 9 bases map to TRBD2. Germline V gives CDR1 LNHDA, CDR2 SQIVND (reference sequence). The CDR3 covers 16 residues. V gave up 7 bases and J gave up 0 bases; unmatched junction bases: 8. CDR3 in amino acids: CASTNRGGGSTDTQYF. The CDR3, as DNA: TGTGCCAGTACCAACCGCGGGGGGGGAAGCACAGATACGCAGTATTTT.

The chain employs TRBV29-1 and TRBJ1-3; TRBD1 might be the D (6 bases). This CDR3 is 16 amino acids long. From germline, CDR1 is SQVTM and CDR2 ANQGSEA. Trimming stripped 5 bases from V and 3 bases from J, with 20 bases between. In DNA form, the CDR3 reads TGCAGCGTTACTTTGCTTCCAGGGGCGGGTGGAAACACCATATATTTT. This translates into CSVTLLPGAGGNTIYF.

The chain employs TRBV6-5 and TRBJ1-1; 8 bases are a match to TRBD1. This CDR3 has 12 amino acids. The germline V gene has CDR1 MNHEY and CDR2 SVGAGI. Trimming at V came to 2 bases and at J to 10 bases, leaving 3 bases not matched to a gene. The CDR3 DNA sequence: TGTGCCAGCAGTTACAGTACAGGGGGAGCTTTCTTT. Amino acid sequence: CASSYSTGGAFF.

The chain employs TRBV24-1 and TRBJ2-4; 12 bases fit TRBD1. The CDR3 covers 17 residues. Germline lookup yields CDR1 KGHDR and CDR2 SFDVKD. V shed 4 bases, J shed 4 bases, and the junction held 7 bases outside the gene matches. The CDR3 nucleotides are TGTGCCACCAGTGACACCGGGACAGGGGGCGCGAAAAACATTCAGTACTTC. Translating gives CATSDTGTGGAKNIQYF.

This clone was seen a few times. This chain connects TRBV19 to TRBJ1-5; D not resolved. Trimming pared 6 bases from V and 5 bases from J, leaving 14 bases between. The CDR3 spans 14 residues. Per germline, CDR1 LNHDA and CDR2 SQIVND (reference sequence). CDR3 region: CASRRVQDDQPQHF. CDR3 DNA: TGTGCCAGTAGAAGGGTGCAGGACGATCAGCCCCAGCATTTT.

The V call is TRBV25-1, the J call TRBJ1-2; D unclear. The V end lost 10 bases, the J end lost 7 bases, and 16 bases lay between the germline ends. The germline gives CDR1 MGHDK, CDR2 SYGVNS. The CDR3 is 12 residues long. The CDR3 spells CATYRDLRGYTF. The DNA for the CDR3 is TGTGCCACCTACCGGGATCTGCGTGGCTACACCTTC.

The chain couples TRBV6-5 to TRBJ2-3; D may match TRBD1 or TRBD2 (5 bases each). The CDR3 loop spans 13 amino acids. Germline lookup yields CDR1 MNHEY and CDR2 SVGAGI. V lost 6 bases and J lost 1, with 8 bases in between. The CDR3 here is CASRRDGTDTQYF. Written as DNA, the CDR3 is TGTGCCAGCAGGAGGGACGGCACAGATACGCAGTATTTT.

The chain employs TRBV5-6 and TRBJ1-2; 8 bases line up with TRBD1. There are 15 residues in the CDR3. Germline values: CDR1 SGHDT, CDR2 YYEEEE. J was trimmed by 2 bases and V by 4 bases; bases with no gene match: 7. The CDR3 nucleotides read TGTGCCAGCAGCCAGACAGGGGATGGGAACTATGGCTACACCTTC. This encodes CASSQTGDGNYGYTF.

This chain links TRBV24-1 with TRBJ1-2, with a weak D call TRBD1 (6 bases). Per the germline V gene, CDR1 is KGHDR and CDR2 is SFDVKD. The CDR3 contains 13 residues. V shed 4 bases and J shed 5 bases, with 10 bases lying between them. The CDR3 region is CATSEGGAYGYTF. DNA of the CDR3: TGTGCCACCAGTGAGGGGGGCGCGTATGGCTACACCTTC.

V is TRBV5-1 and J is TRBJ2-5; perhaps TRBD1 as D (5 bases). V lost 0 bases and J lost 4, with 13 bases in between. CDR1 and CDR2 (germline): SGHRS, YFSETQ. The CDR3 runs to 15 residues. In DNA, the CDR3 is TGCGCCAGCAGCTTGGGAATAGGGGATTCAGAGACCCAGTACTTC. Its protein product is CASSLGIGDSETQYF.

V usage is TRBV15 and J usage is TRBJ1-1; tentatively, D is TRBD1 (5 bases). Germline-derived CDR1 and CDR2 are LNHNV and YYDKDF (reference sequence). V was clipped by 5 bases and J by 1 base, with 14 bases between them. The CDR3 consists of 15 residues. CDR3 nucleotide sequence: TGTGCCACCAGCTGGGGACTCACACCGAACACTGAAGCTTTCTTT. Translating it yields CATSWGLTPNTEAFF.

The chain uses TRBV6-5 and TRBJ1-2, with 7 bases matching TRBD1. J was trimmed by 4 bases and V by 3 bases; bases with no gene match: 8. The germline V gene has CDR1 MNHEY and CDR2 SVGAGI. The length of the CDR3 is 15 residues. CDR3 DNA sequence: TGTGCCAGCAGTTATATCACAGGGGCCTTCTATGGCTACACCTTC. This codes for CASSYITGAFYGYTF.

The chain uses TRBV5-1 and TRBJ2-3; 7 bases line up with TRBD1. With 4 bases clipped from V and 4 bases from J, the junction kept 6 bases outside the gene matches. The CDR3 contains 14 residues. Germline-derived CDR1 and CDR2 are SGHRS and YFSETQ. The DNA of the CDR3 is TGCGCCAGCAGCCTCACAACAGGGGCAGATACGCAGTATTTT. Its translation: CASSLTTGADTQYF.

This chain joins TRBV6-6 and TRBJ2-7, with 9 bases matching TRBD1. Trimming removed 6 bases from V and 1 base from J; junction bases left unmatched: 7. The CDR3 contains 15 residues. Per germline, CDR1 MNHNY and CDR2 SVGAGI (reference sequence). The CDR3 region is CASRRDRDPSYEQYV. CDR3 bases: TGTGCCAGCAGACGGGACAGGGATCCTTCCTACGAGCAGTACGTC.

This rearrangement joins TRBV5-1 to TRBJ1-1, with D unclear. The CDR3 consists of 13 residues. The V end was cut by 0 bases, the J end by 11 bases, with 14 bases between. The V gene's germline CDR1 is SGHRS and CDR2 YFSETQ. As DNA, the CDR3 is TGCGCCAGCAGCTTGGATATCAGGTTTGGGGCTTTCTTT. It translates to CASSLDIRFGAFF.

There are a few counts of this clone. In DNA, the CDR3 is TGTGCCAGCAGCTTAGACAGACCCTACGAGCAGTACGTC. The encoded protein is CASSLDRPYEQYV. The chain combines TRBV7-8 with TRBJ2-7, with no clear D. V was pared by 1 base and J by 2 bases, with 6 bases between. This CDR3 has 13 amino acids. Looked up from germline, CDR1 is SGHVS and CDR2 is FQNEAQ.

The J gene is TRBJ2-5, the V gene TRBV11-2; a weak D match, TRBD2 (5 bases). V lost 5 bases, J lost 3 bases, and 13 bases lay in between. This CDR3 has 14 residues. CDR1 and CDR2 from the germline V gene are SGHAT and FQNNGV. The CDR3 loop reads CASSLRVMEETQYF. CDR3 coding DNA: TGTGCCAGCAGCCTGCGGGTGATGGAAGAGACCCAGTACTTC. The entire variable domain, with the rest obtained from reference TRBV11-2 and TRBJ2-5, is as follows: EAGVAQSPRYKIIEKRQSVAFWCNPISGHATLYWYQQILGQGPKLLIQFQNNGVVDDSQLPKDRFSAERLKGVDSTLKIQPAKLEDSAVYLCASSLRVMEETQYFGPGTRLLVL.